The 19 T cell receptor beta chains below were found in one sample sequenced in a study of tumor-infiltrating lymphocytes in primary liver carcinoma. DNA and RNA were both co-extracted from approximately 20-30 mg of bulk tissue that had not been sorted. From approximately 0.5 ug of total RNA, TCR beta-specific cDNA was reverse-transcribed using a constant-region primer. Construction of TCR beta libraries relied on three successive nested multiplex PCR rounds employing slightly modified ARM-PCR. It was with TRBV1-TRBV30 forward primers and a C-beta reverse primer that the first two PCR rounds were run, at about 9 cycles each. MiXCR, applied by TCRdb to the multiplex PCR reads, yields one record per CDR3 protein. The sample shows about 120,000 distinct CDR3 sequences, less than 75% of them seen only once. Sequenced: tumor-adjacent normal liver tissue. The source is a woman aged 60-75 years with primary liver carcinoma and hepatitis B virus infection.

Details on this clonotype: At one boundary the junction diverges from the germline segment, which might be a read error. The chain joins TRBV4-2 to TRBJ1-6, with a tentative D call TRBD1 (6 bases). CDR3 length: 16 amino acids. Germline CDR1 is LGHNA and CDR2 is YNFKEQ. The CDR3: CASSQGPGHGNSPLHF. As DNA, the CDR3 is TGTGCCAGCAGTCAAGGTCCGGGACACGGGAATTCACCCCTCCACTTT.

This clonotype was seen a single time. It may be a read error: a sequence one base away is much more abundant. This chain connects TRBV28 to TRBJ1-1; D gene unclear. Looked up from germline, CDR1 is MDHEN and CDR2 is SYDVKM. There are 11 residues in the CDR3. CDR3 DNA: TGTGCCAGCGGTTTAAGCGCTGAAGCTTTCTTT. As protein: CASGLSAEAFF.

The V call is TRBV20-1, the J call TRBJ1-5; D gene ambiguous. CDR3 length: 15 residues. V was pared by 4 bases and J by 3 bases, with 16 bases between. CDR1 is DFQATT, CDR2 SNEGSKA, per germline (reference sequence). For the CDR3, the DNA is TGCAGTGCTACAGACTCCGGGATGTCCAATCAGCCCCAGCATTTT. It yields the protein CSATDSGMSNQPQHF.

J is TRBJ2-5 and V is TRBV11-3; perhaps D is TRBD1 or TRBD2 (5 bases each). The germline gives CDR1 SGHNT, CDR2 YENEEA. V lost 6 bases and J 5 bases, leaving 13 bases between the germline ends. CDR3 length: 13 residues. In DNA form, the CDR3 reads TGTGCCAGCAGTAGCACCGGGGACGAGACCCAGTACTTC. This translates into CASSSTGDETQYF.

Note on this clonotype: This may stem from a read error, because a much larger clone lies one nucleotide away. This chain links TRBV7-9 with TRBJ2-5; 7 positions agree with TRBD2. The CDR3 covers 17 residues. CDR1 and CDR2 (germline): SEHNR, FQNEAQ (reference sequence). V trimming: 1 base; J trimming: 1 base; junction bases outside the gene matches: 9. Written as DNA, the CDR3 is TGTGCCAGCAGCTTAGTCACTAGCGAGAGTTTCCAAGAGACCCAGTACTTC. It yields the protein CASSLVTSESFQETQYF.

This clonotype was detected a few times. This may come from a read error, since a much larger clone is one base off. The chain combines TRBV4-1 with TRBJ2-1; 14 nucleotides match TRBD2. CDR3 length equals 16 residues. Germline lookup yields CDR1 MGHRA and CDR2 YSYEKL. CDR3: CVSSQVGLAGDNEQFF. CDR3 DNA sequence: TGCGTCAGCAGCCAAGTGGGACTAGCGGGGGACAATGAGCAGTTCTTC.

This clonotype has a handful of counts. Possible read error: a much larger clone is one base away. The chain employs TRBV29-1 and TRBJ1-1; D gene uncertain. This CDR3 has 13 amino acids. Germline V lookup: CDR1 SQVTM, CDR2 ANQGSEA. Trimming took 7 bases from V and 0 from J, leaving 12 bases between them. The CDR3 protein is CSATGIMNTEAFF. CDR3 DNA sequence: TGCAGCGCTACCGGGATCATGAACACTGAAGCTTTCTTT.

The chain employs TRBV4-1 and TRBJ2-1, with 8 bases that match TRBD2. With 0 bases clipped from V and 10 bases from J, the junction kept 11 bases outside the gene matches. Germline CDR1 MGHRA, CDR2 YSYEKL. The CDR3 spans 16 residues. In nucleotides, the CDR3 is TGCGCCAGCAGCCAAGAGACTAGCGTGGATGTCAAAGAGCAGTTCTTC. It translates to CASSQETSVDVKEQFF.

This clonotype was seen just once. The junction and the germline gene differ at one end; a read error may be behind it. V gene TRBV11-2 combines with J gene TRBJ2-2, with D possibly matching TRBD2 (5 bases). The germline CDR1 and CDR2 sequences are SGHAT and FQNNGV. The CDR3 totals 15 residues. CDR3 DNA: TGTGCCAGCAGCCCCTTGGGCAAGAACATCGGGGAGCTGATTTTT. Its translation: CASSPLGKNIGELIF.

The chain links TRBV28 to TRBJ1-5; D remains ambiguous. The CDR3 is 13 amino acids. The germline V and J ends were trimmed by 6 bases and 5 bases, with 11 bases remaining between them. Germline V gene sequence: CDR1 MDHEN, CDR2 SYDVKM. The CDR3 DNA reads TGTGCCAGCAGACAGAACTGGGATCAGCCCCAGCATTTT. Translation gives CASRQNWDQPQHF.

This clonotype has more than one count but fewer than ten. One end of the junction does not line up with germline, which may come from a read error. The chain uses TRBV28 and TRBJ2-7; TRBD1 aligns across 8 bases. There are 11 residues in the CDR3. Germline-derived CDR1 and CDR2 are MDHEN and SYDVKM. CDR3 loop: CTSRDRYEQYF. The DNA for the CDR3 is TGTACCAGCCGGGACAGGTACGAGCAGTACTTC.

Points on this clonotype: One base away lies a much larger clone, so this may be a sequencing read error. The V gene is TRBV5-1, the J gene TRBJ2-2; D unclear. The V gene's germline CDR1 is SGHRS and CDR2 YFSETQ. The CDR3 covers 15 residues. The ends were cut back, 0 bases at V and 4 bases at J, with 10 bases in the middle. The CDR3: CASSLDTTGTGELFF. As DNA, the CDR3 is TGCGCCAGCAGCTTGGACACGACGGGCACCGGGGAGCTGTTTTTT.

This chain connects TRBV20-1 to TRBJ2-3; 7 bases agree with TRBD2. The CDR3 totals 15 residues. The germline gives CDR1 DFQATT, CDR2 SNEGSKA (reference sequence). V shed 5 bases and J 3 bases; nucleotides not matched to a gene: 11. CDR3 residues: CSASDPSGRTDTQYF. DNA of the CDR3: TGCAGTGCTTCCGACCCTAGCGGTCGAACAGATACGCAGTATTTT.

As concerns this clonotype: One end of the junction fails to match germline, which may point to a read error. The chain links TRBV29-1 to TRBJ2-3, with TRBD1 as a possible D gene (6 bases). Germline CDR1 and CDR2: SQVTM and ANQGSEA. This CDR3 contains 14 residues. The CDR3 here is CSVEATGDWDTQYF. DNA for the CDR3: TGCAGCGTTGAAGCGACAGGAGATTGGGATACGCAGTATTTC.

A word on this clonotype: Relative to the germline gene, one junction end is altered; a read error may explain this. The chain couples TRBV19 to TRBJ2-6; D remains unclear. This CDR3 is 13 amino acids long. Germline values: CDR1 LNHDA, CDR2 SQIVND (reference sequence). CDR3 sequence (DNA): TGTACCAGTAAGGTCTCTGGGGCCAACGTCCTGACTTTC. Its translation: CTSKVSGANVLTF.

Regarding this clonotype: Without the conserved terminal phenylalanine or tryptophan, this CDR3 likely stems from a read error. This rearrangement joins TRBV5-1 to TRBJ2-6, with a weak D call TRBD1 (6 bases). Germline V lookup: CDR1 SGHRS, CDR2 YFSETQ. This CDR3 spans 18 amino acids. In DNA, the CDR3 is TGCGCCAGCAGCTCGACAGGCAACTCTCTCTCTGGGGCCAACTTCCTGACTGTC. Translation gives CASSSTGNSLSGANFLTV.

With regard to this clonotype: At one of its ends the junction is not consistent with the germline gene, which may arise from a read error. The chain links TRBV11-1 to TRBJ1-2; D not certain. The CDR3 has 14 amino acids. CDR1 and CDR2 from the germline V gene are SGHAT and FQDESV (reference sequence). The CDR3 loop is CTRSLSGSDYGYTF. CDR3 DNA sequence: TGTACCAGGAGCTTAAGTGGGTCGGACTATGGCTACACCTTC. The entire variable domain, with the rest obtained from reference TRBV11-1 and TRBJ1-2, is as follows: EAEVAQSPRYKITEKSQAVAFWCDPISGHATLYWYRQILGQGPELLVQFQDESVVDDSQLPKDRFSAERLKGVDSTLKIQPAELGDSAMYLCTRSLSGSDYGYTFGSGTRLTVV.

As concerns this clonotype: Just one base apart from a much larger clone, this may be a read error. J is TRBJ1-5 and V is TRBV30; TRBD1 is a possible D gene (5 bases). From germline, CDR1 is GTSNPN and CDR2 SVGIG (reference sequence). The CDR3 extends over 12 amino acids. V lost 2 bases and J 10 bases, leaving 12 bases between the germline ends. Here the CDR3 DNA reads TGTGCCTGGAGTCAGGGTTTACATCCCCAGCATTTT. Translating gives CAWSQGLHPQHF.

This clonotype appeared a few times. A much larger clone differs by one base, so this may be a read error. V usage is TRBV6-2 or TRBV6-3 and J usage is TRBJ1-5; D is ambiguous. Germline CDR1 is MNHEY and CDR2 is SVGEGT. CDR3 length: 14 residues. CDR3 in DNA: TGTGCCTGCAGTTACGCAAGTTCAGATCAGCCCCAGCATTTT. Residues: CACSYASSDQPQHF.